This T cell receptor beta chain was documented in a study of CD8 T cells in ankylosing spondylitis. General observations from the study: Disease-linked clones bore a CD8+ phenotype, appearing relatively rarely in peripheral blood. A TCR beta motif made of several highly homologous variants seemed typical of ankylosing spondylitis blood. Past research had described some motif variants in reactive arthritis synovial fluid and blood.

Generation of TCR beta libraries employed quantitative 5'-RACE incorporating molecular barcodes. Using its own MiXCR run on the 5' RACE reads, TCRdb lists one record per CDR3 protein. The data show roughly 490,000 distinct CDR3 sequences, with 5.3% seen just once and around 3.4% held by the top ten. The CDR3 loop spans 17 amino acids. The J segment lost 5 bases and the V segment lost 0 bases, leaving 9 bases of the junction unmatched. Looked up from germline, CDR1 is MNHEY and CDR2 is SVGAGI. This clonotype has more than one count but fewer than ten. Antigen specificity is unknown. The V gene is TRBV6-5, the J gene TRBJ2-2, with TRBD1 matching 7 bases. Sequences were obtained from blood, either unsorted or a sorted T cell fraction (not recorded which). This clonotype was sampled from a male donor with ankylosing spondylitis. This chain's CDR3 is CASSYSFPTGFTGELFF. CDR3 bases: TGTGCCAGCAGTTACTCTTTCCCGACAGGGTTTACCGGGGAGCTGTTTTTT.